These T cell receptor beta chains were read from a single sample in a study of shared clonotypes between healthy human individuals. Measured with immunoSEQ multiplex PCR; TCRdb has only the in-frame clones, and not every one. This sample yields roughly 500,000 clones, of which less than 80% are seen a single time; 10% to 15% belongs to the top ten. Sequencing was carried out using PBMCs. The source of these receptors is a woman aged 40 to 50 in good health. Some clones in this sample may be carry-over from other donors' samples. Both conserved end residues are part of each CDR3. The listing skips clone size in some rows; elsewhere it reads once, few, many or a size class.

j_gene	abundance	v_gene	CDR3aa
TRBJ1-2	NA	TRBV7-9	CASSLTGGEMGYTF
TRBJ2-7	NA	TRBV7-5	CASSFTTGTYEQYF
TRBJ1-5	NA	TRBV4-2	CASSQTDRGNQPQHF
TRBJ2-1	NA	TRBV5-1	CASRRAGEGDEQFF
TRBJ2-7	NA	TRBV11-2	CASRSIAGGYEQYF
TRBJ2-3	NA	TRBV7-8	CASSQRTGPLTDTQYF
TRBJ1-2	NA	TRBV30	CAWTGVRGYTF
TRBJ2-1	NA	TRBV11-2	CASSLEGLAKSSYNEQFF
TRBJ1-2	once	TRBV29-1	CSVEVAGIGAGYTF
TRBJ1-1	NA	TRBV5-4	CASSFGSMNTEAFF
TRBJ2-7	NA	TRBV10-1	CASSEGCYNYEQYF
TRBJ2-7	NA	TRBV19	CAILLASSYEQYF
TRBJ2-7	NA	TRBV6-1	CASTPTDTYEQYF
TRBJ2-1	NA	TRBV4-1	CASRPGLAGSNEQFF
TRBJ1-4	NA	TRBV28	CASSYPPGGAHEKLFF
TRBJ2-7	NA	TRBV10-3	CAIRGGTSGGKAYEQYF
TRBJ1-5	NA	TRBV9	CASSPHSEGESAQHF
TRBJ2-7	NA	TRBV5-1	CASSLASFLSYEQYF
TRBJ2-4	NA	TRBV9	CASSVGLGNIQYF
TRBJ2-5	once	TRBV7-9	CASATWETQYF
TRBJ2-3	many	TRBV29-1	CSVEAGLSTDTQYF
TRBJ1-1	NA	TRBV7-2	CASSPSRASRAEALF
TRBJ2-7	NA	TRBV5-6	CASSLAGQGPSYEQYF
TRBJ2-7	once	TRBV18	CASSPPDSNYEQYF
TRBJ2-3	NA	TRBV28	CASMGNTDTQYF
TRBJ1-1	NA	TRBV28	CASSFFSGRNLAFF
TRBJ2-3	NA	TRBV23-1	CASSHGVGGPYSNTDTQYF
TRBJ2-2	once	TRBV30	CAWSKTGLDTGELFF
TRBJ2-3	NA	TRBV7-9	CASSPGGLATTDTQYF
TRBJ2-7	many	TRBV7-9	CASSLAGVGHEQYF
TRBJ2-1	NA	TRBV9	CASSDGGDSGRAWNEQFF
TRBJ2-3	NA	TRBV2	CASSEGRTDTQYF
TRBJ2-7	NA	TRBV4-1	CASSQGTSGAEQYF
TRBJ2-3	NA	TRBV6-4	CASSDGTGGTDTQYF
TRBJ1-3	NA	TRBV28	CASSRGATGNTIYF